This T cell receptor (beta chain) was recorded in a study of blood T cell repertoires in COVID-19. Study information: Sample material is recorded as cDNA or gDNA derived from T cells, B-cell-depleted T cells, or PBMCs.

Produced via immunoSEQ multiplex PCR; TCRdb's table is partial and in-frame only. The sample records 40,000 to 50,000 clones, roughly 86% being singletons. The receptor's source is a man in his forties or fifties with active COVID-19. Sequenced: peripheral blood.

Written as DNA, the CDR3 is TGTGCCAGCCTGATCCGCTCGGGGAGGCGACAAGGCTACACCTTC. Protein: CASLIRSGRRQGYTF. The chain couples TRBV28 to TRBJ1-2, with D hard to call. CDR1 and CDR2 from the germline V gene are MDHEN and SYDVKM. There are 15 residues in the CDR3. Trimming took off 8 bases at V and 8 bases at J, with 24 bases between the two ends.